A selection of T cell receptor beta chains follows, all from one sample in a study of OX40 agonist ivuxolimab in advanced cancers. Repertoires were generated with immunoSEQ multiplex PCR, while TCRdb's copy carries only in-frame clones and drops some. The repertoire holds some 80,000 clones, with nearly 90% as singletons. Sequencing used CD4+ or CD8+ T cells sorted from blood, obtained in a trial of the OX40 agonist ivuxolimab. These receptors all stem from an adult with an advanced solid tumor such as melanoma, head and neck, liver or kidney cancer. Both conserved end residues are part of each CDR3. D genes are given only for firm matches. Clone size is given for some rows only: seen once, a few or many times, or a class if the clone is expanded.

TRBJ1-3	few	TRBV6-5	-	TGTGCCAGCAGTCCGCCGGGTTCTAGAAACACCATATATTTT	CASSPPGSRNTIYF
TRBJ1-5	few	TRBV6-5	-	TGTGCCAGCAGGCGCGCAGGGAATCAGAAGCCCCAGCATTTT	CASRRAGNQKPQHF
TRBJ2-2	-	TRBV5-1	TRBD2	TGCGCCAGCAGCCCTAGCACTAGCGGGGCGTCGAACACCGGGGAGCTGTTTTTT	CASSPSTSGASNTGELFF
TRBJ1-3	-	TRBV19	-	TGTGCCAGTAGTAACGTGCGGGAAAGAAACACCATATATTTT	CASSNVRERNTIYF
TRBJ1-1	-	TRBV11-2	-	TGTGCCAGCAGCACGGTGGGGCAGAGGGGGACTGAAGCTTTCTTT	CASSTVGQRGTEAFF
TRBJ1-6	-	TRBV30	TRBD1	TGTGCCTGGAGCATGGACAGGGGGGATTCACCCCTCCACTTT	CAWSMDRGDSPLHF
TRBJ1-1	-	TRBV18	-	TGTGCCAGCTCACTCTCCGCAAACACTGAAGCTTTCTTT	CASSLSANTEAFF
TRBJ2-6	-	TRBV2	-	TGTGCCAGCAGTGACGCTTTGGTTTACAGGGTTGGGGCCAACGTCCTGACTTTC	CASSDALVYRVGANVLTF
TRBJ2-3	-	TRBV18	-	TGTGCCAGCTCACCAGTAGTGGCAGATACGCAGTATTTT	CASSPVVADTQYF
TRBJ1-2	-	TRBV18	-	TGTGCCAGCGCCGGACAGAAGGGAATCTATGGCTACACCTTC	CASAGQKGIYGYTF
TRBJ1-1	-	TRBV7-6	-	TGTGCCAGCAGCTCCTTCAGGGGGAACACTGAAGCTTTCTTT	CASSSFRGNTEAFF
TRBJ1-2	-	TRBV30	-	TGTGCCTGGAGTGTACTTGGCTATGGCTACACCTTC	CAWSVLGYGYTF
TRBJ2-3	-	TRBV5-1	-	TGCGCCAGCAGCTTTGGGGGGTATGGAGATACGCAGTATTTT	CASSFGGYGDTQYF
TRBJ2-7	-	TRBV18	TRBD2	TGTGCCAGCTCACCCAGCGGGATGCGGAGAGGCGAGCAGTACTTC	CASSPSGMRRGEQYF
TRBJ1-3	-	TRBV27	-	TGTGCCAGCAGTCCTCACTCTGGAAACACCATATATTTT	CASSPHSGNTIYF
TRBJ1-2	-	TRBV6-5	TRBD1	TGTGCCAGCAGTTACTCTGGGGACAGGGTAAATGGCTACACCTTC	CASSYSGDRVNGYTF
TRBJ1-3	few	TRBV7-9	-	TGTGCCAGCAGCATCGGGGGGTTCTCTGGAAACACCATATATTTT	CASSIGGFSGNTIYF
TRBJ1-2	-	TRBV11-2	-	TGTGCCAGCAGCTTCACAGGGATTAACTATGGCTACACCTTC	CASSFTGINYGYTF
TRBJ1-2	-	TRBV11-2	-	TGTGCCAGCAGCCCAGTGGCCCGGACACTTTATGGCTACACCTTC	CASSPVARTLYGYTF
TRBJ2-1	once	TRBV5-1	TRBD2	TGCGCCAGCTCTCTTGGCGGGGGGGGCGCCCCCAATGAGCAGTTCTTC	CASSLGGGGAPNEQFF
TRBJ2-7	-	TRBV27	TRBD2	TGTGCCAGCAGAACAACTATGGGACTAGCGGGAGGCGAGCAGTACTTC	CASRTTMGLAGGEQYF
TRBJ1-1	-	TRBV28	-	TGTGCCAGCAGTTTAGCGTCCCTCGATAACACTGAAGCTTTCTTT	CASSLASLDNTEAFF
TRBJ1-5	-	TRBV19	TRBD1	TGTGCCAGTAGGGGACAGGGAGATAATCAGCCCCAGCATTTT	CASRGQGDNQPQHF
TRBJ1-2	-	TRBV29-1	-	TGCATGGCGGCAGGGGACGACTATGGCTACACCTTC	CMAAGDDYGYTF
TRBJ1-1	-	TRBV6-5	-	TGTGCCAGCAGTTACTCAGCAGGGTTCGGAACTGAAGCTTTCTTT	CASSYSAGFGTEAFF
TRBJ2-3	-	TRBV29-1	TRBD2	TGCAGCGTGCAGGGACCGATAACCGGGACTAGCGGGTCCTCAGATACGCAGTATTTT	CSVQGPITGTSGSSDTQYF
TRBJ1-4	-	TRBV27	-	TGTGCCAGCGGCGGCAGAGTTAATGAAAAACTGTTTTTT	CASGGRVNEKLFF
TRBJ1-6	-	TRBV14	-	TGTGCCAGCAGCCAAAGGAGCTATAATTCACCCCTCCACTTT	CASSQRSYNSPLHF
TRBJ2-1	-	TRBV14	TRBD2	TGTGCCAGCAGCCAAGATAGGTTCCTAGCGGGGGACAATGAGCAGTTCTTC	CASSQDRFLAGDNEQFF
TRBJ2-5	once	TRBV25-1	-	TGTGCCAGCAGTGAATCAGGAAAAGGGGGAACAGAGACCCAGTACTTC	CASSESGKGGTETQYF
TRBJ1-1	-	TRBV19	TRBD1	TGTGCCAGTACCCCGGGACAGGGAGGAACTGAAGCTTTCTTT	CASTPGQGGTEAFF
TRBJ1-1	-	TRBV6-1	-	TGTGCCAGCAAGTTATCCATGAACACTGAAGCTTTCTTT	CASKLSMNTEAFF
TRBJ2-3	-	TRBV5-1	TRBD1	TGCACCAGCAGCCCTATGACAGGGTACACAGATACGCAGTATTTT	CTSSPMTGYTDTQYF
TRBJ1-2	-	TRBV7-6	TRBD1	TGTGCCAGCAGCTTAGATGACAGGGGGCGCAATGGCTACACCTTC	CASSLDDRGRNGYTF
TRBJ1-1	-	TRBV6-6	-	TGTGCCAGCAGTAAACCGGGACAACGGAACACTGAAGCTTTCTTT	CASSKPGQRNTEAFF
TRBJ2-7	few	TRBV29-1	-	TGCAGCGTTGAGGGACCGCCTAGCGAGCAGTACTTC	CSVEGPPSEQYF
TRBJ1-6	once	TRBV5-1	-	TGCGCCAGCAGCCAGGAAAATAATTCACCCCTCCACTTT	CASSQENNSPLHF
TRBJ2-7	-	TRBV27	-	TGTGCCAGCAGTTTTACGGACGGGAGCTACGAGCAGTACTTC	CASSFTDGSYEQYF
TRBJ2-3	once	TRBV7-3	-	TGTGCCAGCAGCTTCGGAGGGCTCACAGATACGCAGTATTTT	CASSFGGLTDTQYF
TRBJ2-3	once	TRBV29-1	-	TGCAGCGTTGAGGGGCCCGCCGATACGCAGTATTTT	CSVEGPADTQYF
TRBJ1-2	-	TRBV18	-	TGTGCCAGCTCACCGTCCGGGTCCAGCCTCCTCTATGGCTACACCTTC	CASSPSGSSLLYGYTF
TRBJ2-3	-	TRBV4-3	-	TGCGCCAGCAGCCAAGTCTACGGCGGCGCCTACACAGATACGCAGTATTTT	CASSQVYGGAYTDTQYF
TRBJ2-3	-	TRBV30	-	TGTGCCTGGAGTGCAAACCCCGGGGTAGGGGATACGCAGTATTTT	CAWSANPGVGDTQYF
TRBJ1-1	-	TRBV7-2	TRBD1	TGTGCCAGCAGCTTCGACAGGGGCGGTACTGAAGCTTTCTTT	CASSFDRGGTEAFF
TRBJ1-1	-	TRBV6-5	-	TGTGCCAGCAGTTACGTAGGGCGGAACACTGAAGCTTTCTTT	CASSYVGRNTEAFF
TRBJ1-5	-	TRBV7-8	-	TGTGCCAGCAGCATAGGCCGGCCAGAATATTATGTCGGCAATCAGCCCCAGCATTTT	CASSIGRPEYYVGNQPQHF
TRBJ1-1	-	TRBV19	TRBD1	TGTGCCAGTAGTGAGCAGGGGGCTTCGACTGAAGCTTTCTTT	CASSEQGASTEAFF
TRBJ2-2	-	TRBV5-1	TRBD2	TGCGCCAGCAGCGCCGGGGGTCGACTAGCGGGAGCGACCAGCGGGGAGCTGTTTTTT	CASSAGGRLAGATSGELFF
TRBJ1-5	-	TRBV15	-	TGTGCCACCAGTAGATATGACAGGTCAGTTCGAGCCCAGCATTTT	CATSRYDRSVRAQHF
TRBJ1-2	-	TRBV30	TRBD1	TGTGCCTGGAGTCCTATAGGGACAGGGGGAGGCTACACCTTC	CAWSPIGTGGGYTF
TRBJ1-1	-	TRBV5-4	-	TGTGCCAGCAGGACGCCAGGGGACACTGAAGCTTTCTTT	CASRTPGDTEAFF
TRBJ2-4	-	TRBV21-1	-	TGTGCCAGCAGACCACGGGACAACCTAAACATTCAGTACTTC	CASRPRDNLNIQYF
TRBJ2-2	-	TRBV2	-	TGTGCCAGCAGTGAAGCGCGGCGGAACACCGGGGAGCTGTTTTTT	CASSEARRNTGELFF
TRBJ1-1	-	TRBV30	-	TGTGCCTGGGGCCGCGGCTGGAACACTGAAGCTTTCTTT	CAWGRGWNTEAFF
TRBJ2-7	-	TRBV6-6	-	TGTGCCAGCAGTTATTTAATCGAGCAGTACTTC	CASSYLIEQYF
TRBJ2-3	-	TRBV11-3	-	TGTGCCAGCAGCCCTGCTAGGTTCACAGATACGCAGTATTTT	CASSPARFTDTQYF
TRBJ1-3	-	TRBV15	-	TGTGCCACCAGCAGAGATGTGGGGGGCCGTCGTACAAACACCATATATTTT	CATSRDVGGRRTNTIYF
TRBJ2-6	-	TRBV6-6	-	TGTGCCAGCAGTTCAGACTCTGGGGCCAACGTCCTGACTTTC	CASSSDSGANVLTF
TRBJ2-2	-	TRBV7-2	-	TGTGCCAGCAGCCCTGTAGGGATCGCGAACACCGGGGAGCTGTTTTTT	CASSPVGIANTGELFF
TRBJ2-5	-	TRBV2	-	TGTGCCAGCAGTCGTATACAAGAGACCCAGTACTTC	CASSRIQETQYF